Described below is a single T cell receptor (beta chain) sequence and its context. The CDR3 loop spans 15 amino acids. CDR1 and CDR2 (germline): MNHNS, SASEGT. V gave up 4 bases and J gave up 0 bases; unmatched junction bases: 3. The assay was immunoSEQ multiplex PCR, and TCRdb's table has in-frame clones only and misses some. The table lists about 97,000 clones, roughly 95% of them singletons, with 0.25% to 0.35% in the top ten. These data are taken from a study of technical replicates of blood from a few donors. The specimen sequenced was T cells isolated from PBMCs. The chain is built from TRBV6-1 and TRBJ2-4, with 7 bases fitting TRBD1. The TCR was taken from a human donor in good health. CDR3 in amino acids: CASSVTGEAKNIQYF. CDR3 nucleotide sequence: TGTGCCAGCAGTGTAACAGGGGAAGCCAAAAACATTCAGTACTTC.